This TCR beta chain was sequenced in a study of beta chain features in type 1 diabetes. Study-wide findings and caveats: Among all four CD4+ subsets, Type 1 diabetes patients had TCRB CDR3s that were moderately but significantly shorter.

Turning to this clone: Its specificity is not known.

After removal of 4 bases from V and 2 bases from J, the junction contained 5 bases not matched to a gene. The germline gives CDR1 GTSNPN, CDR2 SVGIG (reference sequence). The CDR3 is 13 residues long. Expressed TCRB transcripts were sequenced because the entire RNA isolate underwent reverse transcription. Repertoires were generated with immunoSEQ multiplex PCR, while TCRdb's copy carries only in-frame clones and drops some. In the table there are roughly 260,000 clones, 20% of which are singletons. The sequencing input was naive CD4+ T cells from blood. The TCR comes from a woman between 35 and 50 years old with type 1 diabetes. The V gene is TRBV30, the J gene TRBJ2-7, with 7 bases identical to TRBD1. The CDR3 loop reads CAWTRQGTYEQYF. Here the CDR3 DNA reads TGTGCCTGGACCCGACAGGGAACCTACGAGCAGTACTTC.